Presented here are 13 T cell receptor beta chains from one specimen sequenced in a study of shared clonotypes between healthy human individuals (dated by TCRdb to the early 2020s). CD8 naive samples consisted of CD45RO-negative cells that were positively selected for CCR7, yielding a CD45RA+CCR7+ population without TemRA cells. To prepare the library, the immunoSEQ multiplex PCR assay was applied. TCRdb stores this immuneACCESS table with in-frame sequences only. Part of the clones is absent; in the studies checked, under half of the shortfall reflects unresolved V genes, and no reason is known for the rest. This sample holds about 1,800,000 clones; roughly 94% were observed only once. In total, the top ten clones hold more than 0.95% of the sample. Material: naive CD8+ T cells sorted from blood. The sample's cell subset or site label is to be understood as: CD45RA+CCR7+. The receptors come from a man in his late teens or twenties in good health.

This clone was seen once. The same CDR3 is also encoded by other DNA sequences in this sample. CDR3 residues: CASSLWLNTEAFF. Written as DNA, the CDR3 is TGTGCCAGCAGCTTATGGTTGAACACTGAAGCTTTCTTT. The V call is TRBV7-9, the J call TRBJ1-1, with D unclear. CDR3 length: 13 amino acids. V shed 2 bases and J shed 0 bases, with 4 bases lying between them. Germline V gene sequence: CDR1 SEHNR, CDR2 FQNEAQ (reference sequence).

V and J are TRBV27 and TRBJ1-2, with 8 bases fitting TRBD1. Germline lookup yields CDR1 MNHEY and CDR2 SMNVEV (reference sequence). The CDR3 length is 15 residues. V dropped 8 bases and J dropped 7; count of bases not matched to a gene: 15. CDR3 region: CASAAPDRVGSGYTF. The CDR3 DNA reads TGTGCCAGCGCAGCCCCGGACAGGGTTGGATCTGGCTACACCTTC.

J is TRBJ2-1 and V is TRBV11-2, with D unresolved. CDR3 length: 17 residues. V lost 4 bases and J 3 bases, leaving 19 bases between the germline ends. CDR1 is SGHAT, CDR2 FQNNGV, per germline. CDR3 protein: CASSSVWSGKLYNEQFF. For the CDR3, the DNA is TGTGCCAGCAGCTCAGTGTGGTCGGGTAAACTCTACAATGAGCAGTTCTTC.

The chain carries TRBV4-2 and TRBJ2-1; D perhaps matches TRBD1 (6 bases). V gave up 3 bases and J gave up 8 bases, with 14 bases separating them. The CDR3 spans 14 residues. Looked up from germline, CDR1 is LGHNA and CDR2 is YNFKEQ. This chain's CDR3 is CASSHSQGVDEQFF. The CDR3 nucleotides read TGTGCCAGCAGCCATTCACAGGGAGTCGATGAGCAGTTCTTC.

This chain connects TRBV7-2 to TRBJ2-7, with D possibly TRBD1 on 7 matching bases. Trimming removed 4 bases at V and 0 bases at J, with 13 bases between. CDR1 is SGHTA and CDR2 is FQGNSA in the germline V gene. CDR3 size: 15 residues. CDR3 loop: CASSSEGDSSYEQYF. CDR3 DNA: TGTGCCAGCAGCTCGGAGGGGGACAGCTCCTACGAGCAGTACTTC.

V usage is TRBV6-1 and J usage is TRBJ2-5, with 9 bases that match TRBD1. With V trimmed by 0 bases and J by 7 bases, 6 bases remained unmatched. Germline loops: CDR1 MNHNS, CDR2 SASEGT. This CDR3 is 15 amino acids long. CDR3 loop: CASSEAHRGLGTQYF. Written as DNA, the CDR3 is TGTGCCAGCAGTGAAGCTCACAGGGGGCTAGGGACCCAGTACTTC.

The chain combines TRBV5-1 with TRBJ2-4, with 9 bases identical to TRBD1. The CDR3 sequence is 18 residues long. The trim removed 2 bases at V and 3 bases at J, leaving 12 bases unmatched. CDR1 is SGHRS, CDR2 YFSETQ, per germline. CDR3 sequence (DNA): TGCGCCAGCAGCTTCACGGGACAGGGTGTAGCAGGCAAAAACATTCAGTACTTC. Amino acid sequence: CASSFTGQGVAGKNIQYF. Full variable domain (rest looked up from reference TRBV5-1 and TRBJ2-4): KAGVTQTPRYLIKTRGQQVTLSCSPISGHRSVSWYQQTPGQGLQFLFEYFSETQRNKGNFPGRFSGRQFSNSRSEMNVSTLELGDSALYLCASSFTGQGVAGKNIQYFGAGTRLSVL.

As DNA, the CDR3 is TGTGCCAGCAGTTCGATAACGATACACCAGGGGGGCGCAAACTACGAGCAGTACTTC. As protein: CASSSITIHQGGANYEQYF. This chain joins TRBV27 and TRBJ2-7, with a weak D call TRBD1 (7 bases). Germline V lookup: CDR1 MNHEY, CDR2 SMNVEV (reference sequence). Trimming removed 4 bases from V and 3 bases from J, with 28 bases in between. This CDR3 contains 19 residues.

As concerns this clone: The junction and the germline gene differ at one end; a read error may be behind it. The rearrangement uses TRBV2 and TRBJ2-7, with 9 bases fitting TRBD2. This CDR3 contains 14 residues. Germline V gene sequence: CDR1 SNHLY, CDR2 FYNNEI. The CDR3 coding sequence is TGTGCCAGCAGGGAAGCGGGGGGTTTCGACGAGCAGTACTTC. It is translated as CASREAGGFDEQYF.

V gene TRBV7-9 combines with J gene TRBJ1-1; possibly TRBD1 for D (6 bases). The length of the CDR3 is 16 residues. V lost 5 bases and J 3 bases, leaving 19 bases between the germline ends. The germline V gene has CDR1 SEHNR and CDR2 FQNEAQ (reference sequence). The CDR3 DNA reads as TGTGCCAGCAGCCCTCCGAGGGGGACTGGGGACACTGAAGCTTTCTTT. This sequence encodes CASSPPRGTGDTEAFF.

To note about this clone: Other DNA sequences in the same sample also yield this CDR3. This rearrangement joins TRBV2 to TRBJ2-1; 9 bases are shared with TRBD1. The J segment lost 4 bases and the V segment lost 6 bases, leaving 1 base of the junction unmatched. CDR1 is SNHLY and CDR2 is FYNNEI in the germline V gene. This CDR3 has 13 residues. The CDR3 region is CASRDRGYNEQFF. Written as DNA, the CDR3 is TGTGCCAGCAGGGACAGGGGTTACAATGAGCAGTTCTTC.

This clone was picked up one time. At the DNA level, this CDR3 is encoded by other sequences in the same sample as well. This rearrangement joins TRBV5-6 to TRBJ2-7; 7 bases fit TRBD1. The CDR3 sequence is 13 residues long. Germline CDR1 reads SGHDT; CDR2 reads YYEEEE. J gave up 4 bases and V 4 bases, and 5 bases lay outside the gene matches. The CDR3 loop reads CASSPTGLYEQYF. CDR3 DNA sequence: TGTGCCAGCAGCCCGACAGGGTTATACGAGCAGTACTTC. The variable domain in full, with the rest retrieved from reference TRBV5-6 and TRBJ2-7, is DAGVTQSPTHLIKTRGQQVTLRCSPKSGHDTVSWYQQALGQGPQFIFQYYEEEERQRGNFPDRFSGHQFPNYSSELNVNALLLGDSALYLCASSPTGLYEQYFGPGTRLTVT.

The V and J genes are TRBV15 and TRBJ1-5; TRBD1 is a possible D gene (6 bases). CDR1 is LNHNV and CDR2 is YYDKDF in the germline V gene (reference sequence). V shed 3 bases and J shed 7 bases, with 10 bases lying between them. CDR3 length equals 13 residues. CDR3 region: CATSSDRPQPQHF. The CDR3 coding sequence is TGTGCCACCAGCAGTGACAGGCCACAGCCCCAGCATTTT.